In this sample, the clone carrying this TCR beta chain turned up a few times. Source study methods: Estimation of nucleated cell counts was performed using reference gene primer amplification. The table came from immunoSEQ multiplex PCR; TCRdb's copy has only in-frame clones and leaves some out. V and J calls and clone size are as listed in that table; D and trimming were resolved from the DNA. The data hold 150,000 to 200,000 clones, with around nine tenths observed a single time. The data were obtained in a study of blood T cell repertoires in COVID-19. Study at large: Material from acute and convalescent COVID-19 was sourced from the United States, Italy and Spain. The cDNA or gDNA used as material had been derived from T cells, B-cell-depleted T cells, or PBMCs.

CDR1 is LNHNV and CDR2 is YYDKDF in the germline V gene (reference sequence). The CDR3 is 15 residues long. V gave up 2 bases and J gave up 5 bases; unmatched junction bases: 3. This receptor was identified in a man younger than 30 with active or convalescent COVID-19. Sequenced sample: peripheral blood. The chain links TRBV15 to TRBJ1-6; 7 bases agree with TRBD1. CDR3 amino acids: CATSRSGQNNSPLHF. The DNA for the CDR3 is TGTGCCACCAGCAGATCGGGACAGAATAATTCACCCCTCCACTTT.